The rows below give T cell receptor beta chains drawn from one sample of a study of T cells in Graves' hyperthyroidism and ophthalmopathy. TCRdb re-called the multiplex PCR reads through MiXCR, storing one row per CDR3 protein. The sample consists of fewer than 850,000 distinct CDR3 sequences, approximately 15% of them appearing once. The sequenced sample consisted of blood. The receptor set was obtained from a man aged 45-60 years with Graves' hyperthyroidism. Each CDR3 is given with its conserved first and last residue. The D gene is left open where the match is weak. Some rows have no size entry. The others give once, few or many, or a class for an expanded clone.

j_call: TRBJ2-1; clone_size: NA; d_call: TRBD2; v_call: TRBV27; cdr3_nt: TGTGACAGCAGCCACAGTGGTGGGGACTACCCGGGCTATGAGCGGTTCTTC; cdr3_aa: CDSSHSGGDYPGYERFF
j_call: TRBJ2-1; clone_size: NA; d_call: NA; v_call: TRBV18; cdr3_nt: TGTGCCAGCTCACCCCAGCGGGCCAACAATGAGCAGTTCTTC; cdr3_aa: CASSPQRANNEQFF
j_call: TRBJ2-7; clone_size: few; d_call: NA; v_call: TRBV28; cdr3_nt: TGTGCCAGCAGTTTATATCAGAGCTCCGAGCAGTACTTC; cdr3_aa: CASSLYQSSEQYF
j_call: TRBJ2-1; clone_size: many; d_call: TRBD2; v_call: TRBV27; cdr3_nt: TGTGCCAGCAGTTTCTTCCCACAGCGGGATGTGGCAGGTGAGCAGTTCTTC; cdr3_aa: CASSFFPQRDVAGEQFF
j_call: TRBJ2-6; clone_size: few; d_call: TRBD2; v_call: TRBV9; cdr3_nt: TGTGCCAGCAGCGGGGGACTAGCGGGGACCTCTGGGGCCAACGTCCTGACTTTC; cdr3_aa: CASSGGLAGTSGANVLTF
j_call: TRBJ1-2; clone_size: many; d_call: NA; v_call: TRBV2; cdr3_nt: TGTGCCAGCACCAGAGTCGACAGTCATTACTATGGCTACACCTTC; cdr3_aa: CASTRVDSHYYGYTF
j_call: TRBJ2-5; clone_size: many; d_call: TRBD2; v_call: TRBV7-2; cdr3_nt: TGTGCCAGCAGCTTAGAAGACGGGACTAGCGGTTTAGGGACCCAGTACTTC; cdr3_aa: CASSLEDGTSGLGTQYF
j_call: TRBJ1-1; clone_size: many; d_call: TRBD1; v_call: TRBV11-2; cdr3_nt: TGTGCCAGCAGCCTGGGACAGGTAGACACTGAAGCTTTCTTT; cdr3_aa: CASSLGQVDTEAFF
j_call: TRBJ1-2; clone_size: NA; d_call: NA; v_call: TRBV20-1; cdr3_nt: TGCAGTGCTAGTGTGTGGCAACACCTTAACTATGGCTACACCTTC; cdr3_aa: CSASVWQHLNYGYTF
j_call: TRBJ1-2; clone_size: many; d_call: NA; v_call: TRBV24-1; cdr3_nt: TGTGCCACCAGTGATGTAGATGTTAACTATGGCTACACCTTC; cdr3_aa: CATSDVDVNYGYTF
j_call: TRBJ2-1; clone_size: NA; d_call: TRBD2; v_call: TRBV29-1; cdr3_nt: TGCAGCGAGTCGATAGCGGGGAGCTACAATGAGCAGTTCTTC; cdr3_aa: CSESIAGSYNEQFF
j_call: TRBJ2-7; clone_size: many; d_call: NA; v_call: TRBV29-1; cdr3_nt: TGCAGCGTAGGTCACCGGAGACCCCCCTACGAGCAGTACTTC; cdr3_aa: CSVGHRRPPYEQYF
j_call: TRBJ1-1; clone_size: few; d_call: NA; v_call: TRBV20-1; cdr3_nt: TGCAGTGCTCCGTCCACTGAAGCTTTCTTT; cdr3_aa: CSAPSTEAFF
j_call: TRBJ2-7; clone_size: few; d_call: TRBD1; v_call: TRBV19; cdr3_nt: TGTGCCAGTAGTATAGCCTCAGGGGGCGCGGGCTACGAGCAGTACTTC; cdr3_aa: CASSIASGGAGYEQYF
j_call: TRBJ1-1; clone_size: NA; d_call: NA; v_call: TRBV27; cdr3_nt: TGTGCCATCAGTGAGTCAGACACTGAAGCTTTCTTT; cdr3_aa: CAISESDTEAFF
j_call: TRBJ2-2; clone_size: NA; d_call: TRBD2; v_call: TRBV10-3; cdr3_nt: TGTGCCATCAGTGCCGGGACTAGCGGCACCGGGGAGCTGTTTTTT; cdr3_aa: CAISAGTSGTGELFF
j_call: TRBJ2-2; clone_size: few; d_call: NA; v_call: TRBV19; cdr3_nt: TGTGCCAGTAGTATCTTGAGGGACACCGGGGAGCTGTTTTTT; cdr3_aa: CASSILRDTGELFF
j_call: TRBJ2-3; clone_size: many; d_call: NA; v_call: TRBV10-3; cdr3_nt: TGTGCCATCAGTGATTCCAGGTCCGGGCCTAGTACGCAGTATTTT; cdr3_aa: CAISDSRSGPSTQYF
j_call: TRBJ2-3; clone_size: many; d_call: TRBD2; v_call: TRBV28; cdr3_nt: TGTGCCAGCAGTTTGGGAGCGGGAGGAGGAGATACGCAGTATTTT; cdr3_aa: CASSLGAGGGDTQYF
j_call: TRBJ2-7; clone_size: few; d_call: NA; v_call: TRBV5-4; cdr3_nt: TGTGCCAGCAGCGTCGGAGGGAATGACTACGAGCAGTACTTC; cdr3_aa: CASSVGGNDYEQYF
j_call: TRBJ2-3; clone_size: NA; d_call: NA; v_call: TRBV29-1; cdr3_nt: TGCAGCGTTGATCAGGGACTGGGGTTAACAGATACGCAGTATTTT; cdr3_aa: CSVDQGLGLTDTQYF
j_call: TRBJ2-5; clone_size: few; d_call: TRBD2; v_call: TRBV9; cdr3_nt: TGTGCCAGCAGCCACGGGAGCGGGAGAAGTGAGGAGACCCAGTACTTC; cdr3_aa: CASSHGSGRSEETQYF
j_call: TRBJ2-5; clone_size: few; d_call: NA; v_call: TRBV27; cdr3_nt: TGTGCCAGCAGTTTTCGGGAGACAAGAGAGACCCAGTACTTC; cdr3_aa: CASSFRETRETQYF
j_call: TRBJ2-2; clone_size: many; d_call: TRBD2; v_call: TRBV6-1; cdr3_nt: TGTGCCAGCACCTATCAGCGGGAGTTAGCCGGGGAGCTGTTTTTT; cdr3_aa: CASTYQRELAGELFF
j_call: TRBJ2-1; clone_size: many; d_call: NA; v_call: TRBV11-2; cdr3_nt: TGTGCCAGCAGCTTAGGGAGTAACGGTTACAATGAGCAGTTCTTC; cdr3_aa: CASSLGSNGYNEQFF
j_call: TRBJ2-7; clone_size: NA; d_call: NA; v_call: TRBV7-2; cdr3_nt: TGTGCCAGCAGCGCATCCCCACTAGGGTCCTACGAGCAGTACTTC; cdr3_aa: CASSASPLGSYEQYF
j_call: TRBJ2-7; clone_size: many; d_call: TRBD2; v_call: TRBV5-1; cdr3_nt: TGCGCCAGCAGCCAAGGGAGGGTCGAGCAGTACTTC; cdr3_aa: CASSQGRVEQYF
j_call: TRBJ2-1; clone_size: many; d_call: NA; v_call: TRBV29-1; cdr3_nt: TGCAGCGTTGATCTGGACCTCTCCTACAATGAGCAGTTCTTC; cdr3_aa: CSVDLDLSYNEQFF
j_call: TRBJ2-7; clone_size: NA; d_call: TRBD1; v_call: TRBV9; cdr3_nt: TGTGCCAGCAGCGAAGACGGGGACAGGGTTTACGAGCAGTACTTC; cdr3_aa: CASSEDGDRVYEQYF
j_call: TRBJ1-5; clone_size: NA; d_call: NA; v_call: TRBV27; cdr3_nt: TGTGCCAGCAGTCGAATCGAAGGACGGTTCAATCAGCCCCAGCATTTT; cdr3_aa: CASSRIEGRFNQPQHF
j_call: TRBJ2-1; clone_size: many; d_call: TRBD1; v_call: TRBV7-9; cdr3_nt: TGTGCCAGCAGGCACACCGGGACAGGGGGACTTGAGCAGTTCTTC; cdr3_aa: CASRHTGTGGLEQFF
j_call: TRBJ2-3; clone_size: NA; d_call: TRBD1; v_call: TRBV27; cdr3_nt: TGTGCCAGCAGTATGCAGGGGGCAGATACGCAGTATTTT; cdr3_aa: CASSMQGADTQYF
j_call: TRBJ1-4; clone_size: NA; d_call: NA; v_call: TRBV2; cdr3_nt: TGTGCCAGCAGTTACGGCGAGGGACGGTATAATGAAAAACTGTTTTTT; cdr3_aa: CASSYGEGRYNEKLFF
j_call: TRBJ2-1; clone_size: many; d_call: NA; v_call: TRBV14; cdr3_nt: TGTGCCAGCAGCCAAGTGAGCAATGAGCAGTTCTTC; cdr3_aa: CASSQVSNEQFF
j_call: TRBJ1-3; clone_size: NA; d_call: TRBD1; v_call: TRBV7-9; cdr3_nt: TGTGCCAGCAGCCCAAGGGTCACAGGGGATGCGGACACCATATATTTT; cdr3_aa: CASSPRVTGDADTIYF
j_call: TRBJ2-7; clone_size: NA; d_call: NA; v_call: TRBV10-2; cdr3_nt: TGCGCCTCGAGCTTTTGGGGCTACGAGCAGTACTTC; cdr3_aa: CASSFWGYEQYF
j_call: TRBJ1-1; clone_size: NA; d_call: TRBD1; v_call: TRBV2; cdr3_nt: TGTGCCAGCAGTGGAGGGGACAGGGAGCGTAACACTGAAGCTTTCTTT; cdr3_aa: CASSGGDRERNTEAFF
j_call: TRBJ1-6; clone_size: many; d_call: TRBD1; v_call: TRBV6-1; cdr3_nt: TGTGCCAGTTCAGAGAGACAGGGTGGAAATTCACCCCTCCACTTT; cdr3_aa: CASSERQGGNSPLHF
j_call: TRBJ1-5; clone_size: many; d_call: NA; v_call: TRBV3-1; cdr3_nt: TGTGCCAGCAGCCAAGGGACCCTCGGAAGCAATCAGCCCCAGCATTTT; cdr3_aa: CASSQGTLGSNQPQHF
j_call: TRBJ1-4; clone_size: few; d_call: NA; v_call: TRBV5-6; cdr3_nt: TGTGCCAGCAGCCCCGTGTCTCGTGGTGAAAAACTGTTTTTT; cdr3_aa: CASSPVSRGEKLFF
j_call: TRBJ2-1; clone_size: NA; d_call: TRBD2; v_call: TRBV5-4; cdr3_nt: TGTGCCAGCAGCTCTCTAGCGGGGGCGAAGGAGCAGTTCTTC; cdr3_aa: CASSSLAGAKEQFF
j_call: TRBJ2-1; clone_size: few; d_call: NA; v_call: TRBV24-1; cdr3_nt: TGTGCCACCAGTGAGAGGAACCGATGGGGGAATGAGCAGTTCTTC; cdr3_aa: CATSERNRWGNEQFF
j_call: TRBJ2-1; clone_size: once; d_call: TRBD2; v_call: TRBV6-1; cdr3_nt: TGTGCCAGCAGTCAAGCCTTGACTAGCGGAGCCGAGCAGTTCTTC; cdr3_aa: CASSQALTSGAEQFF
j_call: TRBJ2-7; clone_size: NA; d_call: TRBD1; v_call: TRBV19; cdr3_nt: TGTGCCAGTAGTATAACCGGGACAGGGTTCTCCTACGAGCAGTACTTC; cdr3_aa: CASSITGTGFSYEQYF
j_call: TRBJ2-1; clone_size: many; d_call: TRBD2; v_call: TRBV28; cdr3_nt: TGTGCCAGCAGTCCCCGGACTAGCTACAATGAGCAGTTCTTC; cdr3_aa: CASSPRTSYNEQFF
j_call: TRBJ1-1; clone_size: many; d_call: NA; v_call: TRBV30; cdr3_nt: TGTGCCTGGAGACCCGTACGCACTGAAGCTTTCTTT; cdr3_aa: CAWRPVRTEAFF
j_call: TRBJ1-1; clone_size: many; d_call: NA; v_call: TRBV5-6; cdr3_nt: TGTGCCAGCAGCTTGGGGAAGAACACTGAAGCTTTCTTT; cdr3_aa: CASSLGKNTEAFF
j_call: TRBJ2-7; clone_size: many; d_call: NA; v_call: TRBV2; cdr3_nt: TGTGCCAGCAGTGAATACCAGGGAGGAGTCTACGAGCAGTACTTC; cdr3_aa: CASSEYQGGVYEQYF
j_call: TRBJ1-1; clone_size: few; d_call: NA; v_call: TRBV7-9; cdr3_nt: TGTGCCAGCAGCGACTGGGACCGAGCTTTCTTT; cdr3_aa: CASSDWDRAFF
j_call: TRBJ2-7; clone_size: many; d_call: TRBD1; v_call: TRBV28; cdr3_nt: TGTGCCAGCAGTTTACCGAGACAGGGGTCCTACGAGCAGTACTTC; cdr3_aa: CASSLPRQGSYEQYF
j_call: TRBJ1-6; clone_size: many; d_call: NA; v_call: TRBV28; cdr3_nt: TGTGCCAGCAAATGGGGAACTAATAATTCACCCCTCCACTTT; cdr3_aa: CASKWGTNNSPLHF
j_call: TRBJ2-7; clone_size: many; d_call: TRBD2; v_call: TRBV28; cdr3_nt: TGTGCCAGCAGTCCGGTAGGGAGCGGGAGGCCCTACGAGCAGTACTTC; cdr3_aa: CASSPVGSGRPYEQYF
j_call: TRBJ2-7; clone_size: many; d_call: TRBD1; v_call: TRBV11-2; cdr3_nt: TGTGCCAGCAGCTATGGACAGGGGGCTAATATCTACGAGCAGTACTTC; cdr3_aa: CASSYGQGANIYEQYF
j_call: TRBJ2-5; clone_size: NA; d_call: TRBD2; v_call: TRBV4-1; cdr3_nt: TGCGCCAGCAGCCAAGTCCGGGAGGAGGAGACCCAGTACTTC; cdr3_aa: CASSQVREEETQYF